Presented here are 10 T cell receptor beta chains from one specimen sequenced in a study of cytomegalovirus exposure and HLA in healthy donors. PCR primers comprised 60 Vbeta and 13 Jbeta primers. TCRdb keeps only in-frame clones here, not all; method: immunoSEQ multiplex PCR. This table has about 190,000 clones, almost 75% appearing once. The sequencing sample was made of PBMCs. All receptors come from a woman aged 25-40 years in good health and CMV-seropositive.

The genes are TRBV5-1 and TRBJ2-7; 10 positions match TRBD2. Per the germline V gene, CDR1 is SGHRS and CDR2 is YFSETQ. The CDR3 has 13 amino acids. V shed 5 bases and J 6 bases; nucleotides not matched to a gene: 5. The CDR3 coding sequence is TGCGCCAGCAGGGAGAGCGGGAGGGGCGAGCAGTACTTC. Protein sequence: CASRESGRGEQYF.

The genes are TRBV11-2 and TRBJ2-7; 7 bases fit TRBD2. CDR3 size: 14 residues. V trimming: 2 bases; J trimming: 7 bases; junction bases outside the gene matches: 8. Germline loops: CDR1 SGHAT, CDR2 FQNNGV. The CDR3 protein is CASSLSAGAGEQYF. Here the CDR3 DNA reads TGTGCCAGCAGCTTAAGTGCGGGAGCGGGTGAGCAGTACTTC. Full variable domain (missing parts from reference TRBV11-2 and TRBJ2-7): EAGVAQSPRYKIIEKRQSVAFWCNPISGHATLYWYQQILGQGPKLLIQFQNNGVVDDSQLPKDRFSAERLKGVDSTLKIQPAKLEDSAVYLCASSLSAGAGEQYFGPGTRLTVT.

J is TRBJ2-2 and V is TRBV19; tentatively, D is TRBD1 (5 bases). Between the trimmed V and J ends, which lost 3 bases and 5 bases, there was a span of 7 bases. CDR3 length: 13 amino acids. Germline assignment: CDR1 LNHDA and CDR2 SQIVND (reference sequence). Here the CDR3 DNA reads TGTGCCAGTAGTATGACAGATACCGGGGAGCTGTTTTTT. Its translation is CASSMTDTGELFF.

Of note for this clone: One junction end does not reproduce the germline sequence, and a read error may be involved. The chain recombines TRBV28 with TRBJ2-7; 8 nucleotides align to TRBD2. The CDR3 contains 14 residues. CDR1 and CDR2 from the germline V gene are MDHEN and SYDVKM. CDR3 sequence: CASRPPGLGYGQYF. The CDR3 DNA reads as TGTGCCAGCAGGCCTCCGGGACTAGGCTACGGGCAGTACTTC.

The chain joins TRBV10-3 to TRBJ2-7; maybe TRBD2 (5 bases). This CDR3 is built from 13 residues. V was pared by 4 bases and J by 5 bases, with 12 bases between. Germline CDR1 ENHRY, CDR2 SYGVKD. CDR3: CAISGEGTDEQYF. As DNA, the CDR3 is TGTGCCATCAGTGGCGAGGGAACGGACGAGCAGTACTTC.

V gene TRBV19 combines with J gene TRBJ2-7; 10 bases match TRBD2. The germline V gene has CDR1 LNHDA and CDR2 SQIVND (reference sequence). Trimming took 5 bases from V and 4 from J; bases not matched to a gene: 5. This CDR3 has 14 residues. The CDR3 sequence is CASSALAGNYEQYF. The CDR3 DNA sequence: TGTGCCAGTAGTGCACTAGCGGGAAATTACGAGCAGTACTTC.

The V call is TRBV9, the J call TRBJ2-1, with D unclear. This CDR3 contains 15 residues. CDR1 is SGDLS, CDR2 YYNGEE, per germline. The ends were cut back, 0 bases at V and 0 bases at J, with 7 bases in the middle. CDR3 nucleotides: TGTGCCAGCAGCGTAGCACAGAGCTCCTACAATGAGCAGTTCTTC. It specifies CASSVAQSSYNEQFF.

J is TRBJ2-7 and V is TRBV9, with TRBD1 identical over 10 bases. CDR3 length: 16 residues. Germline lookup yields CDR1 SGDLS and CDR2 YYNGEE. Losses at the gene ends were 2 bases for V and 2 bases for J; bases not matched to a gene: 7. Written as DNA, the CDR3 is TGTGCCAGCAGCGTGGGACAGGGGATTATCCCCTACGAGCAGTACTTC. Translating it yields CASSVGQGIIPYEQYF.

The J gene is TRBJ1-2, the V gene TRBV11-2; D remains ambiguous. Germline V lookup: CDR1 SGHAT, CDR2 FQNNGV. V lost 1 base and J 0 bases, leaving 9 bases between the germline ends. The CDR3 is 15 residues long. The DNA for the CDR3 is TGTGCCAGCAGCTTAGTTACCGAGGCTAACTATGGCTACACCTTC. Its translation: CASSLVTEANYGYTF. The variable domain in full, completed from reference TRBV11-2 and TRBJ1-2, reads EAGVAQSPRYKIIEKRQSVAFWCNPISGHATLYWYQQILGQGPKLLIQFQNNGVVDDSQLPKDRFSAERLKGVDSTLKIQPAKLEDSAVYLCASSLVTEANYGYTFGSGTRLTVV.

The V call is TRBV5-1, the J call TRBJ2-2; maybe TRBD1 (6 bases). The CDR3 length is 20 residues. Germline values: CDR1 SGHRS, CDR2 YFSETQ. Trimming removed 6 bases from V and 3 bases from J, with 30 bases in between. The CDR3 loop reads CASNALGSSGDIRDTGELFF. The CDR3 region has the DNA TGCGCCAGCAACGCCCTTGGGTCGTCAGGGGATATTAGGGACACCGGGGAGCTGTTTTTT.